This TCR beta chain was sequenced for a study of CD8+ T cells in alopecia areata. In this sample, this clone turned up once. The V and J ends lost 4 bases and 8 bases respectively, with 9 bases between them. From germline, CDR1 is MNHEY and CDR2 SMNVEV (reference sequence). The CDR3 spans 12 residues. Following RNA extraction, reverse transcription yielded cDNA that acted as the sequencing template. Using immunoSEQ multiplex PCR, the repertoire was profiled, and TCRdb retains in-frame clones only, with some absent. The data hold some 30,000 clones, with around two thirds observed a single time. PBMCs served as the source from which CD4+ and CD8+ T cells were sorted.

The sample was NKG2D-high CD8+ T cells sorted from blood. The chain employs TRBV27 and TRBJ2-1; D gene uncertain. The clonotype was recovered from a human donor with alopecia areata. This chain's CDR3 is CASSSRPYEQFF. The CDR3 region has the DNA TGTGCCAGCAGTTCGCGCCCGTATGAGCAGTTCTTC.